This entry lists 2 T cell receptor beta chains sequenced from one sample in a study of OX40 agonist ivuxolimab in advanced cancers. The protocol was immunoSEQ multiplex PCR, while the TCRdb copy is restricted to in-frame clones and leaves out a portion. The sample consists of fewer than 85,000 clones, more than 85% of them appearing once. The sequencing used CD4+ or CD8+ T cells sorted from blood, collected in a trial of the OX40 agonist ivuxolimab. These TCRs come from an adult with an advanced solid tumor such as melanoma, head and neck, liver or kidney cancer.

This clone was seen a handful of times. V usage is TRBV2 and J usage is TRBJ1-1; unclear D gene. There are 14 residues in the CDR3. With 7 bases removed from V and 6 bases from J, the gap between germline ends came to 18 bases. Per germline, CDR1 SNHLY and CDR2 FYNNEI. The CDR3 DNA sequence: TGTGCCAGCATTTACTTGCCAATCATGGCTGAAGCTTTCTTT. Translated: CASIYLPIMAEAFF.

The chain joins TRBV19 to TRBJ1-1; D call uncertain. CDR3 length equals 12 residues. Trimming took 3 bases from V and 6 from J, leaving 8 bases between them. Germline CDR1 is LNHDA and CDR2 is SQIVND (reference sequence). CDR3 coding DNA: TGTGCCAGTAGTATCGGCGGGGCTGAAGCTTTCTTT. Residues: CASSIGGAEAFF.